Listed below are T cell receptor beta chains from one sample, sequenced in a study of T cells expressing NK-cell markers. TCRdb re-called the 5' RACE reads, yielding one record per CDR3 amino acid sequence without DNA. The sample totals 500,000 to 700,000 distinct CDR3 sequences. Sequencing was done on a sample of blood T cells: a sorted CD56 or NKG2C T cell subset, CD4+ or CD8+ T cells, or bulk PBMC T cells (not recorded which). The receptors originated from a man aged 18 to 30 in good health. The CDR3 runs from the conserved cysteine through the conserved F or W.

V	J	length	CDR3
TRBV4-2	TRBJ2-1	19	CASSQGLGREGSSYNEQFF
TRBV28	TRBJ2-1	15	CASSHLDSSYNEQFF
TRBV20-1	TRBJ2-3	14	CSAKTSRWADTQYF
TRBV4-3	TRBJ2-6	17	CASSQGLGPSGANVLTF
TRBV29-1	TRBJ1-2	14	CSANYYTSGHGYTF
TRBV24-1	TRBJ2-1	16	CATSDFGGSSYNEQFF
TRBV29-1	TRBJ2-3	14	CSVERQGAADTQYF
TRBV19	TRBJ2-2	16	CASSSLGRTNTGELFF
TRBV5-5	TRBJ2-1	16	CASSLGSGQGTNEQFF
TRBV4-3	TRBJ1-1	15	CASSQVGTMNTEAFF
TRBV4-2	TRBJ2-2	17	CASSQDLAGANTGELFF
TRBV15	TRBJ2-1	15	CATSAHPTGGNEQFF
TRBV4-1	TRBJ1-1	14	CASSQEAWGSEAFF
TRBV28	TRBJ1-1	15	CASSMRDRFNTEAFF
TRBV6-2/TRBV6-3	TRBJ1-1	13	CASRRLVHTEAFF
TRBV12-3/TRBV12-4	TRBJ2-1	13	CASSPTLHNEQFF
TRBV6-2/TRBV6-3	TRBJ1-5	16	CASSYSKSGPDQPQHF
TRBV4-3	TRBJ2-3	15	CASSQVPGGTDTQYF
TRBV7-8	TRBJ1-2	13	CASSPTGPRGYTF
TRBV6-5	TRBJ2-1	12	CAGLAGTAEQFF
TRBV12-3/TRBV12-4	TRBJ1-4	18	CASSFSGQPAGVGEKLFF
TRBV29-1	TRBJ1-2	13	CSVEGQISYGYTF
TRBV7-2	TRBJ2-5	17	CASSLGGGGGRQETQYF
TRBV6-2/TRBV6-3	TRBJ2-1	18	CASSGDRGQIGGSNEQFF
TRBV29-1	TRBJ1-5	14	CSAKSGGSNQPQHF
TRBV7-9	TRBJ2-7	15	CASSPVLAGVYEQYF
TRBV10-3	TRBJ2-3	12	CAISRAADTQYF
TRBV5-5	TRBJ1-2	15	CASSLGLLPSRGYTF
TRBV4-2	TRBJ2-1	17	CASSQDPAGGPGNEQFF
TRBV20-1	TRBJ2-5	13	CSAMGPNQETQYF
TRBV7-6	TRBJ2-1	19	CASSLAGTSGRESYNEQFF
TRBV12-3/TRBV12-4	TRBJ2-4	13	CASSSSTVNIQYF
TRBV12-3/TRBV12-4	TRBJ2-6	18	CASSPRLAGVSGANVLTF
TRBV2	TRBJ2-1	17	CASSEARVAGGNNEQFF
TRBV9	TRBJ2-6	14	CASGEVPGANVLTF
TRBV4-2	TRBJ2-7	13	CASSQDPPGEQYF
TRBV6-5	TRBJ2-1	13	CASSYSSGVKLFF
TRBV5-1	TRBJ1-2	15	CASRRVQAPYESYTF
TRBV5-1	TRBJ2-1	15	CASSLDAGAENEQFF
TRBV7-9	TRBJ2-1	12	CASSLVESEQFF
TRBV6-1	TRBJ2-1	11	CASSEVGKQFF
TRBV20-1	TRBJ2-7	18	CSAPLGRTSGRPPYEQYF
TRBV30	TRBJ2-1	13	CAWTGDGTTEQFF
TRBV4-3	TRBJ2-1	14	CASSQDRTSDEQFF
TRBV29-1	TRBJ1-1	13	CSAARAHGTEAFF
TRBV20-1	TRBJ1-2	14	CSARGQGVKFGYTF
TRBV12-3/TRBV12-4	TRBJ2-1	16	CASSLFGRSSYNEQFF
TRBV6-1	TRBJ1-1	13	CASLGNRNTEAFF
TRBV4-3	TRBJ2-1	16	CASSQDQGFSYNEQFF
TRBV5-1	TRBJ2-3	15	CASRRTSGSADTQYF
TRBV20-1	TRBJ1-1	13	CSAIGRVNTEAFF
TRBV4-1	TRBJ2-3	16	CASSQEVGLRADTQYF
TRBV5-4	TRBJ2-2	15	CASSFGATNTGELFF
TRBV4-3	TRBJ1-2	15	CASSNIGKGVYGYTF
TRBV12-3/TRBV12-4	TRBJ2-3	15	CASSFLAISTDTQYF
TRBV28	TRBJ2-6	17	CASSLGRAYSGANVLTF
TRBV20-1	TRBJ2-1	14	CSASDAGSYNEQFF
TRBV13	TRBJ2-7	14	CASSSQRKAYEQYF
TRBV24-1	TRBJ2-1	17	CATSDAPGTPSYNEQFF